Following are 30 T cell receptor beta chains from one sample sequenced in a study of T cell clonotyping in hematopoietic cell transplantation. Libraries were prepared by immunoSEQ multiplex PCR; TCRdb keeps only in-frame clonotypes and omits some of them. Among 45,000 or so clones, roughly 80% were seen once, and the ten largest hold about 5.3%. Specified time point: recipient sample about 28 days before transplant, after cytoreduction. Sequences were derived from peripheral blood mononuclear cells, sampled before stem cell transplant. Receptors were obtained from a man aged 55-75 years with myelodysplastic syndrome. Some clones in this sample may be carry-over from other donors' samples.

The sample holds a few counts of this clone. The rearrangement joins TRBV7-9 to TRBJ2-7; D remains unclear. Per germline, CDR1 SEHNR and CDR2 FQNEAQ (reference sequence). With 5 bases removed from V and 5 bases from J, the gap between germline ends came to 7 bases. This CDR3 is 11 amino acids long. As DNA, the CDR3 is TGTGCCAGCAGCCAAGGACACGAGCAGTACTTC. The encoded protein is CASSQGHEQYF.

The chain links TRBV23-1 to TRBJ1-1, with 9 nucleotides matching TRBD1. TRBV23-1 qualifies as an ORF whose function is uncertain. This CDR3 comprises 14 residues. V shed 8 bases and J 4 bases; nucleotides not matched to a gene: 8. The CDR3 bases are TGCGCCAGCCGCACCGGGACAGGGACCACTGAAGCTTTCTTT. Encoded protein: CASRTGTGTTEAFF.

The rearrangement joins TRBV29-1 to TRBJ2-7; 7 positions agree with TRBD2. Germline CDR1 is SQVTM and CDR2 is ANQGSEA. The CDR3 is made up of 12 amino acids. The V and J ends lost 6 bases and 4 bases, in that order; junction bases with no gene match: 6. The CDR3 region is CSVHTSEYEQYF. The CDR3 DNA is TGCAGCGTCCATACTAGCGAGTACGAGCAGTACTTC.

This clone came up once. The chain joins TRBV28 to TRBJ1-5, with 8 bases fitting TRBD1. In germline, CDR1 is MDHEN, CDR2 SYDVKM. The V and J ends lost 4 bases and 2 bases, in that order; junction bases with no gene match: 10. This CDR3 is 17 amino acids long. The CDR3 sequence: CASSWDRKGGGNQPQHF. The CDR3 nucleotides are TGTGCCAGCAGTTGGGACAGGAAGGGGGGCGGCAATCAGCCCCAGCATTTT.

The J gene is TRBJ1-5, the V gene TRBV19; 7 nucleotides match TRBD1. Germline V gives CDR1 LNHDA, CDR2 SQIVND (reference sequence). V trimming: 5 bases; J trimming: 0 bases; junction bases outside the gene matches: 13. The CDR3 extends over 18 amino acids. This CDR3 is CASSRTRDSPYSNQPQHF. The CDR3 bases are TGTGCCAGTAGTCGCACTCGGGACAGCCCATATAGCAATCAGCCCCAGCATTTT.

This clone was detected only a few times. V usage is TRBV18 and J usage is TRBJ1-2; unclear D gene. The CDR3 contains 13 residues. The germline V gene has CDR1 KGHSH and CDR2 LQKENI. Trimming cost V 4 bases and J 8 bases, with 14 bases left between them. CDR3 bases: TGTGCCAGCTCACAGACGAGGGAAGGGGGCTACACCTTC. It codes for CASSQTREGGYTF.

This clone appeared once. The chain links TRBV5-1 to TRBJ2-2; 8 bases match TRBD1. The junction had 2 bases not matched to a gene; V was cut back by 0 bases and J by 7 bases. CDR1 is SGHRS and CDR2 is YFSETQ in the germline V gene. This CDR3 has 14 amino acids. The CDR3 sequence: CASSLGQGYGELFF. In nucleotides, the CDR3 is TGCGCCAGCAGCTTGGGACAGGGGTACGGGGAGCTGTTTTTT.

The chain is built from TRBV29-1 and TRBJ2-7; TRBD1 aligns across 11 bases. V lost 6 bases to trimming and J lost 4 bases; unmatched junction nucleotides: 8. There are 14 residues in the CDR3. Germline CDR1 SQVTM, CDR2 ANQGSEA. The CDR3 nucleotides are TGCAGCGTAGACCCCGGGACAGGGGGATACGAGCAGTACTTC. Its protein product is CSVDPGTGGYEQYF.

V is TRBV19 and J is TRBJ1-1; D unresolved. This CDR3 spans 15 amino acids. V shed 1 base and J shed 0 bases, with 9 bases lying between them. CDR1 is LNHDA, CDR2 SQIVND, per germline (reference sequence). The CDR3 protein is CASSIVGVMNTEAFF. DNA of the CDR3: TGTGCCAGTAGTATAGTGGGAGTAATGAACACTGAAGCTTTCTTT.

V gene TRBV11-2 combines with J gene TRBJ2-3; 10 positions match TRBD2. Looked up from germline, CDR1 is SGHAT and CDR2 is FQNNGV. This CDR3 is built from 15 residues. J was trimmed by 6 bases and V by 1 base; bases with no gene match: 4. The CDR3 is CASSLVSGGSDTQYF. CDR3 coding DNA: TGTGCCAGCAGCTTAGTTAGCGGGGGGTCGGATACGCAGTATTTT.

The CDR3 nucleotides read TGTGCCACCAGCAGGACCTATGAGGGCTATGGCTACACCTTC. Translated, it gives CATSRTYEGYGYTF. This chain connects TRBV15 to TRBJ1-2; no clear D. This CDR3 has 14 amino acids. Germline assignment: CDR1 LNHNV and CDR2 YYDKDF (reference sequence). Trimming stripped 3 bases from V and 4 bases from J, with 12 bases between. The variable domain in full, with the rest retrieved from reference TRBV15 and TRBJ1-2, is DAMVIQNPRYQVTQFGKPVTLSCSQTLNHNVMYWYQQKSSQAPKLLFHYYDKDFNNEADTPDNFQSRRPNTSFCFLDIRSPGLGDTAMYLCATSRTYEGYGYTFGSGTRLTVV.

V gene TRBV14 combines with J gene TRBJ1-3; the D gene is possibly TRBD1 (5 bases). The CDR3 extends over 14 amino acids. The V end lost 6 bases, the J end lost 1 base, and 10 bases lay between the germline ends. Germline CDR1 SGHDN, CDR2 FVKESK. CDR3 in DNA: TGTGCCAGCAGTGTCGGGGGGTCTGGAAACACCATATATTTT. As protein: CASSVGGSGNTIYF.

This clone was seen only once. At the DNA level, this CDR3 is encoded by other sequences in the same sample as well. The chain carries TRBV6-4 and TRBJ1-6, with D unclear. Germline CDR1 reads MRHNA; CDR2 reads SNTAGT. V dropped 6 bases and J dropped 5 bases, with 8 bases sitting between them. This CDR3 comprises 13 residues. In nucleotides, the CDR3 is TGTGCCAGCAGCGACCGGGATAATTCACCCCTCCACTTT. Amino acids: CASSDRDNSPLHF.

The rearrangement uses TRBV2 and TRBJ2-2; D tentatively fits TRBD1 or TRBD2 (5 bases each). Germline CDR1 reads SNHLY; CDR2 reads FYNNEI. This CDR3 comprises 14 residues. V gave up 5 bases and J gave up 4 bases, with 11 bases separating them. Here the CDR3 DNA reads TGTGCCAGCAGTTGGGACGTATCCACCGGGGAGCTGTTTTTT. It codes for CASSWDVSTGELFF.

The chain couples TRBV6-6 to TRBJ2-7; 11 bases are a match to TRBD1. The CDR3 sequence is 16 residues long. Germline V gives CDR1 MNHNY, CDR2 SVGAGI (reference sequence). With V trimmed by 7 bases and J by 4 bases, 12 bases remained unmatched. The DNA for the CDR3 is TGTGCCAGCACCATCTGGCGGACAGGGGGCAAATACGAGCAGTACTTC. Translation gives CASTIWRTGGKYEQYF.

In nucleotides, the CDR3 is TGTGCCAGTAGTATTCAGTACTATGGCTACACCTTC. Translating gives CASSIQYYGYTF. This chain links TRBV19 with TRBJ1-2; D uncertain. The CDR3 is 12 residues long. The germline gives CDR1 LNHDA, CDR2 SQIVND (reference sequence). V lost 3 bases and J lost 3, with 5 bases in between.

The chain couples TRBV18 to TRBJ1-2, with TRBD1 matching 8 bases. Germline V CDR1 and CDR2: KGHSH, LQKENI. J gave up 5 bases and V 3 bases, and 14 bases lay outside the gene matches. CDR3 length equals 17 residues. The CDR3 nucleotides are TGTGCCAGCTCACCCGATCAATCCGGGACAGGAGGGTATGGCTACACCTTC. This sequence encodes CASSPDQSGTGGYGYTF.

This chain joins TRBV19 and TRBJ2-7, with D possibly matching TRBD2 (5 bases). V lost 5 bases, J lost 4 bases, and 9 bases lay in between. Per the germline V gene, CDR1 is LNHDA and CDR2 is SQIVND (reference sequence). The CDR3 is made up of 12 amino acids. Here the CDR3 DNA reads TGTGCCAGTAGTCCTCGGAGGTACGAGCAGTACTTC. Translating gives CASSPRRYEQYF. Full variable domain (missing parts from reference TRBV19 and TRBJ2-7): DGGITQSPKYLFRKEGQNVTLSCEQNLNHDAMYWYRQDPGQGLRLIYYSQIVNDFQKGDIAEGYSVSREKKESFPLTVTSAQKNPTAFYLCASSPRRYEQYFGPGTRLTVT.

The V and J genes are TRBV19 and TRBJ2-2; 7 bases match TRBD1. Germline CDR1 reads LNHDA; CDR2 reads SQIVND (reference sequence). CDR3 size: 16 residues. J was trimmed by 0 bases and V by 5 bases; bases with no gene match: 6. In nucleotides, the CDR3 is TGTGCCAGTAGTCACAAAGGACAGGCGAACACCGGGGAGCTGTTTTTT. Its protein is CASSHKGQANTGELFF.

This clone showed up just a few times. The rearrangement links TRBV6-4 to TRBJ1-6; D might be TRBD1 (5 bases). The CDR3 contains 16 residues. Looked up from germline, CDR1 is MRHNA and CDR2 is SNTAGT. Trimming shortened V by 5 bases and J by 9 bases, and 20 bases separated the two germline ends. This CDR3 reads CASSCPGSEQGSPLHF. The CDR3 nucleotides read TGTGCCAGCAGTTGCCCGGGCTCAGAGCAGGGTTCACCCCTCCACTTT.

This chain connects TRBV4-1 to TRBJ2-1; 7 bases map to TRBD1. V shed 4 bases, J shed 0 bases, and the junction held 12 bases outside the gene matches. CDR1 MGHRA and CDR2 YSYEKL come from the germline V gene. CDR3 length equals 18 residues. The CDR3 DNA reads TGCGCCAGCAGCCGAGACGTCGCGACAGGGAGCTCCTACAATGAGCAGTTCTTC. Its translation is CASSRDVATGSSYNEQFF.

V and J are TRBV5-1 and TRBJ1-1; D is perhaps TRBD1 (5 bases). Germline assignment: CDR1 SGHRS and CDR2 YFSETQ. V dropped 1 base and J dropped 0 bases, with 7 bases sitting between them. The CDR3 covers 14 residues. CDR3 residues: CASSLLGVNTEAFF. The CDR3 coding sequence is TGCGCCAGCAGCTTGTTGGGGGTGAACACTGAAGCTTTCTTT.

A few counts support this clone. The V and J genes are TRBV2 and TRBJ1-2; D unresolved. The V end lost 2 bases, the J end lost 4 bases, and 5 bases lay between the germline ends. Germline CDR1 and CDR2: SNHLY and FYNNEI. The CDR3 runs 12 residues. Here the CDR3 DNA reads TGTGCCAGCAGTGAACAGTTCTATGGCTACACCTTC. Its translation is CASSEQFYGYTF. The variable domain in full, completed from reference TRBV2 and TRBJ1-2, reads EPEVTQTPSHQVTQMGQEVILRCVPISNHLYFYWYRQILGQKVEFLVSFYNNEISEKSEIFDDQFSVERPDGSNFTLKIRSTKLEDSAMYFCASSEQFYGYTFGSGTRLTVV.

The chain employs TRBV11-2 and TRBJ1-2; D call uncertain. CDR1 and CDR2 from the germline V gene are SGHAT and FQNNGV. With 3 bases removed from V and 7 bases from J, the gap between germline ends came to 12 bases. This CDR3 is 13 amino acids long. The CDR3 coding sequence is TGTGCCAGCAGCTTCTATCTTGGGGTTGGCTACACCTTC. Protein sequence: CASSFYLGVGYTF.

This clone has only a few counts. Here the CDR3 DNA reads TGTGCCAGCAGCACTCAACAGGGAAGTGGCTACACCTTC. This codes for CASSTQQGSGYTF. This chain uses TRBV6-5 with TRBJ1-2, with a weak D call TRBD1 (6 bases). Germline V gene sequence: CDR1 MNHEY, CDR2 SVGAGI. V was pared by 6 bases and J by 7 bases, with 15 bases between. The CDR3 is 13 amino acids.

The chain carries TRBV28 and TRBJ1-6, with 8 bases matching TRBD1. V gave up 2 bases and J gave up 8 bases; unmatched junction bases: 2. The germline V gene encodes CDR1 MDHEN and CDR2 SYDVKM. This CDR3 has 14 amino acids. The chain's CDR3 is CASSLPDRDSPLHF. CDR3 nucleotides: TGTGCCAGCAGTTTACCGGACAGGGATTCACCCCTCCACTTT.

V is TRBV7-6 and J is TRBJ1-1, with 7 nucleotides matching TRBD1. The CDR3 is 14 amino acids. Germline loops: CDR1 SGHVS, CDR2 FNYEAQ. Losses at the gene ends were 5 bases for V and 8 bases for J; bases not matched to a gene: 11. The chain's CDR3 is CASSPPVGQLEAFF. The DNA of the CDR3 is TGTGCCAGCAGCCCCCCTGTGGGACAGCTAGAAGCTTTCTTT. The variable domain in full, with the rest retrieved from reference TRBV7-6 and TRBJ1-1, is GAGVSQSPRYKVTKRGQDVALRCDPISGHVSLYWYRQALGQGPEFLTYFNYEAQQDKSGLPNDRFSAERPEGSISTLTIQRTEQRDSAMYRCASSPPVGQLEAFFGQGTRLTVV.

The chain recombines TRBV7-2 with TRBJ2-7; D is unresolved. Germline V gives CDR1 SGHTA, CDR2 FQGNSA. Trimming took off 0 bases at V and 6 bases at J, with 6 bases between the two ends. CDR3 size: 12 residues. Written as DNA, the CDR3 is TGTGCCAGCAGCTTAGCTAGGCGCGAGCAGTACTTC. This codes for CASSLARREQYF.

The DNA of the CDR3 is TGTGCCAGCAGCTCGACAGGGGGCACTAATGAAAAACTGTTTTTT. Protein: CASSSTGGTNEKLFF. V usage is TRBV5-4 and J usage is TRBJ1-4; TRBD1 matches 10 bases. The CDR3 totals 15 residues. V was pared by 3 bases and J by 2 bases, with 1 base of the junction left unmatched. Germline V lookup: CDR1 SGHNT, CDR2 YYREEE (reference sequence).

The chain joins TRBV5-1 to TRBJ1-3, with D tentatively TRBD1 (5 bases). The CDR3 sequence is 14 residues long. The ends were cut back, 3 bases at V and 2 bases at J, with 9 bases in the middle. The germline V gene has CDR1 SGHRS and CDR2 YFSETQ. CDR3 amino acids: CASSSGGAGNTIYF. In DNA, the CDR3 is TGCGCCAGCAGCTCTGGGGGGGCTGGAAACACCATATATTTT.